This T cell receptor beta chain was documented in a study of CD8 T cells in Susac syndrome. As for the study in general: Of the sequenced Susac syndrome patients, five or six had active disease and roughly eight were in remission.

RNA, at about 0.45 to 1 ug, was reverse transcribed with random hexamers. Multiplex immunoSEQ PCR targeted 54 Vbeta and 13 Jbeta TCR beta segments. MiXCR, applied by TCRdb to the immunoSEQ multiplex PCR reads, yields one record per CDR3 protein. The sample consists of 120,000 to 150,000 distinct CDR3 sequences, about 94% of them appearing once. The receptor was derived from a human donor with Susac syndrome. The sequencing input was CD4+ T cells from PBMCs.

The DNA of the CDR3 is TGCAGTGCGTTTACTGATACTGAAGCTTTCTTT. Translated, it gives CSAFTDTEAFF. The chain joins TRBV20-1 to TRBJ1-1; D remains ambiguous. CDR1 and CDR2 from the germline V gene are DFQATT and SNEGSKA (reference sequence). The V gene lost 6 bases and the J gene lost 5 bases, with 10 bases spanning the gap. The CDR3 contains 11 residues.